The present entry profiles one T cell receptor (beta chain) with its context. These data originate in a study of blood T cell repertoires in COVID-19. Here immunoSEQ multiplex PCR was the method, and the copy in TCRdb shows in-frame clones only, minus some. The sample carries approximately 35,000 clones, approximately 88% recorded once. CDR3 length equals 11 residues. The V gene lost 5 bases and the J gene lost 7 bases, with 9 bases spanning the gap. CDR1 is SGHTS and CDR2 is YDEGEE in the germline V gene. The sequence was obtained from a man in his 60s with active COVID-19. Sequencing used peripheral blood. V and J are TRBV5-8 and TRBJ1-2; D not certain. CDR3 region: CASSSNSGYTF. The CDR3 region has the DNA TGTGCCAGCAGTTCCAACAGTGGCTACACCTTC.